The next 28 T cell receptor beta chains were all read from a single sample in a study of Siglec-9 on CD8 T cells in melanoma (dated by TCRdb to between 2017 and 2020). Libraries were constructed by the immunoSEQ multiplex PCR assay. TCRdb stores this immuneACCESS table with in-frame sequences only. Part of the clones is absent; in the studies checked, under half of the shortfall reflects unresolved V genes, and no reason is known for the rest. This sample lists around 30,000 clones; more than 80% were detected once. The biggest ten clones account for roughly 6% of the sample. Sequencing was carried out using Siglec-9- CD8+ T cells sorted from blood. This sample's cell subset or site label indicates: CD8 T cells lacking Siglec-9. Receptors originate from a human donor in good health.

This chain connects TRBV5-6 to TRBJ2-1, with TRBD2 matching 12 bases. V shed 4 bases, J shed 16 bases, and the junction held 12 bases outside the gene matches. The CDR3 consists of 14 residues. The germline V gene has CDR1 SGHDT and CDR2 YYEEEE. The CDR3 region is CASSQLTSGRKRFF. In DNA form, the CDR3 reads TGTGCCAGCAGCCAACTGACTAGCGGGAGAAAAAGATTCTTC.

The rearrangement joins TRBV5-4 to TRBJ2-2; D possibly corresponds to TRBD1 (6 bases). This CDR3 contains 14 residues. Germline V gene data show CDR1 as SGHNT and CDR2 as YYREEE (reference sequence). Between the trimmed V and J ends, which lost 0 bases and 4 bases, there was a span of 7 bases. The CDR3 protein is CASSLVRGTGELFF. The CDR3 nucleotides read TGTGCCAGCAGCTTGGTCAGGGGCACCGGGGAGCTGTTTTTT.

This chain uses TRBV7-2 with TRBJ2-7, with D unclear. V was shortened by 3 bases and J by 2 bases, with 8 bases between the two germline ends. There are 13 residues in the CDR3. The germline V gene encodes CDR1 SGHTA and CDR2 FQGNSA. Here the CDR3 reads CASSFGPAYEQYF. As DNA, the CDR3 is TGTGCCAGCAGCTTTGGCCCAGCCTACGAGCAGTACTTC.

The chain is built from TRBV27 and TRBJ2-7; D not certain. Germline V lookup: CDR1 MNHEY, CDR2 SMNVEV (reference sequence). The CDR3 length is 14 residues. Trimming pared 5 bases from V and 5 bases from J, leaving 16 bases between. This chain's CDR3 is CASSRDSALNEQYV. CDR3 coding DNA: TGTGCCAGCAGTCGCGACTCAGCTCTCAACGAGCAGTACGTC.

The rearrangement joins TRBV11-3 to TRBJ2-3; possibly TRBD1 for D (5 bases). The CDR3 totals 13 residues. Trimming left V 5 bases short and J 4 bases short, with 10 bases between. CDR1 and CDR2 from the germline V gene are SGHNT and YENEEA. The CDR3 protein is CASSAQGADTQYF. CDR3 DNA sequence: TGTGCCAGCAGCGCCCAGGGCGCAGATACGCAGTATTTT.

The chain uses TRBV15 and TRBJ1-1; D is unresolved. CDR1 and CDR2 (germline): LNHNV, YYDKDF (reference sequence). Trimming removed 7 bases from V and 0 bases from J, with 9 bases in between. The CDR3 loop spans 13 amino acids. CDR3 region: CATTPGMNTEAFF. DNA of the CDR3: TGTGCCACCACCCCAGGCATGAACACTGAAGCTTTCTTT.

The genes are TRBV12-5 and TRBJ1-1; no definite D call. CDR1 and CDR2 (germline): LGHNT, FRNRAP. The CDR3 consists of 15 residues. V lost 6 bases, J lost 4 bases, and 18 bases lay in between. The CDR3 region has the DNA TGTGCTAGTGGCGTATTGGGTCCGGTCGGCACTGAAGCTTTCTTT. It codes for CASGVLGPVGTEAFF.

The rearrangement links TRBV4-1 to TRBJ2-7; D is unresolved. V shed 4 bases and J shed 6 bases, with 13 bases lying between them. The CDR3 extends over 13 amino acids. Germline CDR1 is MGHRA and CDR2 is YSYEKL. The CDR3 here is CASSRTTSSEQYV. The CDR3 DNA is TGCGCCAGCAGCCGTACGACGTCAAGCGAGCAGTACGTC.

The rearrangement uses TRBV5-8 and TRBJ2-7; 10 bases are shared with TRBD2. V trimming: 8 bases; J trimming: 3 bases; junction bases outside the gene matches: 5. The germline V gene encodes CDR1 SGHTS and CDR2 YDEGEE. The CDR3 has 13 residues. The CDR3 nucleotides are TGTGCCAGAACTGGACTAGCGGACTACGAGCAGTACGTC. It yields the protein CARTGLADYEQYV.

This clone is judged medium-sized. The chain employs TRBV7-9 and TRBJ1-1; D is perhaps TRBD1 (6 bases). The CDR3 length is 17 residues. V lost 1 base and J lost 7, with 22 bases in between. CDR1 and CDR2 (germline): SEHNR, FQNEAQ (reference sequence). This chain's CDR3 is CASSLGSLFQGWGEAFF. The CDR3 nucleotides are TGTGCCAGCAGCTTAGGAAGTTTGTTTCAGGGGTGGGGTGAAGCTTTCTTT.

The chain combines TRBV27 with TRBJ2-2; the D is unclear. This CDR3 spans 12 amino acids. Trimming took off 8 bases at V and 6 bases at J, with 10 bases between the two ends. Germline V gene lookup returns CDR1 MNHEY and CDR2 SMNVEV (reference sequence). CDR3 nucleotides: TGTGCCAGCCTGTCCCCATCCGGGGAGCTGTTTTTT. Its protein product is CASLSPSGELFF.

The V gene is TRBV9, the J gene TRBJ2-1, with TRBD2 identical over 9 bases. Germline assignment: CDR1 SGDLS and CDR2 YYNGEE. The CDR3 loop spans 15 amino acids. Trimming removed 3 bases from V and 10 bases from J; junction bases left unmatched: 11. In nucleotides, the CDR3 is TGTGCCAGCAGCGCCTCTAGCGGGGCCCAGGGGGAGCAGTTCTTC. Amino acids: CASSASSGAQGEQFF.

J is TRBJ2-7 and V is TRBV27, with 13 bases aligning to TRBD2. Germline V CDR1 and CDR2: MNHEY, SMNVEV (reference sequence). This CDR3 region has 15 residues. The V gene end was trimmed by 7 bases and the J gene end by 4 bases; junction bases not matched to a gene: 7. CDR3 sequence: CASTKLAGGLYEQYF. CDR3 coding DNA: TGTGCCAGCACCAAACTAGCGGGGGGGCTATACGAGCAGTACTTC.

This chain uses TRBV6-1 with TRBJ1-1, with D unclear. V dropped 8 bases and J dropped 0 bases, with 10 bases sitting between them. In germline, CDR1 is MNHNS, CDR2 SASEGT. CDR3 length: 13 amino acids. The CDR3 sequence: CASYPTMNTEAFF. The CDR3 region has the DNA TGTGCCAGCTATCCCACAATGAACACTGAAGCTTTCTTT.

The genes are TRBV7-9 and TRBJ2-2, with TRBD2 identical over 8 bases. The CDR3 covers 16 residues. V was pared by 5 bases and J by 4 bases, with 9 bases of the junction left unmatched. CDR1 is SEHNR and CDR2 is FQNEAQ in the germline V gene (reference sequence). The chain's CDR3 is CASSQSISGGTGELFF. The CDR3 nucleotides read TGTGCCAGCAGCCAATCTATAAGCGGGGGCACCGGGGAGCTGTTTTTT.

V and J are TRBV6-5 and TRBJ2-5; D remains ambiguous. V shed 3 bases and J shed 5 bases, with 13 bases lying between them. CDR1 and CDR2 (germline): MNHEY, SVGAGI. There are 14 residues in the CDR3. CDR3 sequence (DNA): TGTGCCAGCAGTTATCCTTCTGGGTTTGAGACCCAGTACTTC. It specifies CASSYPSGFETQYF.

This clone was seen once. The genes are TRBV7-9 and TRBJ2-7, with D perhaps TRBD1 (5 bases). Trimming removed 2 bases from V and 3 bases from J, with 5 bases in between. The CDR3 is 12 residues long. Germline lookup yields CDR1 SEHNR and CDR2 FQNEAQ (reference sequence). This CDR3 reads CASSLTGYEQYV. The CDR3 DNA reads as TGTGCCAGCAGCTTAACAGGCTACGAGCAGTACGTC.

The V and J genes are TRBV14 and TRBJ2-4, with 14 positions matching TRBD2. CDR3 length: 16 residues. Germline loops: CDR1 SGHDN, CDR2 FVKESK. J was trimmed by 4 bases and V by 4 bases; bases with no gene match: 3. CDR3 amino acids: CASSRTSGRTKNIQYF. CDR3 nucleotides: TGTGCCAGCAGCCGGACTAGCGGGAGGACTAAAAACATTCAGTACTTC.

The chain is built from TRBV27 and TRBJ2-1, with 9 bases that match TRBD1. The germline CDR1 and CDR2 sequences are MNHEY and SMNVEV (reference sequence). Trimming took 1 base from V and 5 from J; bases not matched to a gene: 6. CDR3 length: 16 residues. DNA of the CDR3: TGTGCCAGCAGTTTATTTGCGGGACAGGGCAACAATGAGCAGTTCTTC. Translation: CASSLFAGQGNNEQFF.

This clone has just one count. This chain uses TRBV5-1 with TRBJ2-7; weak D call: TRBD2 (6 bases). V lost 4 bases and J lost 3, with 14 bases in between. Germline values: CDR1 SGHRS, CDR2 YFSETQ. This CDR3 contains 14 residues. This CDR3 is CASSPGGPHYEQYF. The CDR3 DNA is TGCGCCAGCAGCCCCGGGGGACCGCACTACGAGCAGTACTTC.

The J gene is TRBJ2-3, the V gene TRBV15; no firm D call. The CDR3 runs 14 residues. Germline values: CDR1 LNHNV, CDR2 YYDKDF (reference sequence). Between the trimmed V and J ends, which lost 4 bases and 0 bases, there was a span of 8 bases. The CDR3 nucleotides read TGTGCCACCAGCACAAGGTCTAGCACAGATACGCAGTATTTT. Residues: CATSTRSSTDTQYF. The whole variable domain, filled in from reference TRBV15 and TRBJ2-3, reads DAMVIQNPRYQVTQFGKPVTLSCSQTLNHNVMYWYQQKSSQAPKLLFHYYDKDFNNEADTPDNFQSRRPNTSFCFLDIRSPGLGDTAMYLCATSTRSSTDTQYFGPGTRLTVL.

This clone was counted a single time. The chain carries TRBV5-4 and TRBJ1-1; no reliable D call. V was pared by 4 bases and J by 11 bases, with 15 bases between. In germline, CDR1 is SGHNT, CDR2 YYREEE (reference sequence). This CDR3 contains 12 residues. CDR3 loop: CASSIGGVGAFF. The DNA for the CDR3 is TGTGCCAGCAGCATTGGTGGGGTGGGGGCTTTCTTT.

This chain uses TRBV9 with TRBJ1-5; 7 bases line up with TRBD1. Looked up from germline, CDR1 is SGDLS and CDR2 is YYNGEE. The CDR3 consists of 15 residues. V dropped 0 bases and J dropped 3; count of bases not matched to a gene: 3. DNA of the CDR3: TGTGCCAGCAGCGTAGGGGGACAGCCCAATCAGCCCCAGCATTTT. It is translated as CASSVGGQPNQPQHF.

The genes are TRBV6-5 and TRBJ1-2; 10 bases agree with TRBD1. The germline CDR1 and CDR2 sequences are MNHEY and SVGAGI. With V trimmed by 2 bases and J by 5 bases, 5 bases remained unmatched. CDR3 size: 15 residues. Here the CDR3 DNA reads TGTGCCAGCAGTTACCCGGGGACAGGGGCGTATGGCTACACCTTC. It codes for CASSYPGTGAYGYTF.

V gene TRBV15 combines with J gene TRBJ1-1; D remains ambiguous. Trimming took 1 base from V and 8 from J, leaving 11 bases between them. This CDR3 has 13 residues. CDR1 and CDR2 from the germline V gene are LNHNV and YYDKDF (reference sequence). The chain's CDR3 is CATSRGGPWEAFF. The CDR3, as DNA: TGTGCCACCAGCAGAGGTGGGCCCTGGGAAGCTTTCTTT.

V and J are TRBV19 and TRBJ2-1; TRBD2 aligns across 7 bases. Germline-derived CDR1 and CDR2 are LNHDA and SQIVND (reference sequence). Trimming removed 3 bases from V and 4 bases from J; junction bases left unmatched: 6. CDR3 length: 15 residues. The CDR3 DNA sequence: TGTGCCAGTAGTATTGGGCAGCGGGGTTACAATGAGCAGTTCTTC. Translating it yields CASSIGQRGYNEQFF.

The CDR3 loop reads CASSLKGARTEAFF. The CDR3 DNA is TGTGCCAGCAGTTTAAAGGGGGCGCGCACTGAAGCTTTCTTT. The chain is built from TRBV27 and TRBJ1-1; 7 positions match TRBD1. Germline V CDR1 and CDR2: MNHEY, SMNVEV (reference sequence). The CDR3 runs 14 residues. V trimming: 2 bases; J trimming: 4 bases; junction bases outside the gene matches: 4.

CDR3: CASSFVAGANEQYF. Here the CDR3 DNA reads TGTGCCAGCAGTTTCGTGGCAGGGGCTAACGAGCAGTACTTC. The chain couples TRBV27 to TRBJ2-7; maybe TRBD1 (6 bases). Between the trimmed V and J ends, which lost 3 bases and 5 bases, there was a span of 14 bases. Germline CDR1 and CDR2: MNHEY and SMNVEV (reference sequence). The CDR3 spans 14 residues.